Described below is a single TCR beta chain sequence and its context. Its antigen is unidentified. This entry is derived from a study of cytomegalovirus exposure and HLA in healthy donors. Overall study: When 398 donors were genotyped, roughly four fifths of them were found to fall in the Caucasian-associated ancestry cluster. Study-wide results and caveats: TCR beta sequences reportedly predicted most subjects' HLA-A and HLA-B alleles accurately. Productive status was seen about 87% or about 30% of the time for most TCR beta V segments in an earlier analysis.

There were likely unrecorded immune exposures, though donors were nominally healthy when sampled. Primers: 60 Vbeta forward and 13 Jbeta reverse. Generated by immunoSEQ multiplex PCR, the TCRdb table keeps only in-frame clones and is missing some. This table holds 200,000 to 250,000 clones, about 75% found once. The length of the CDR3 is 17 residues. The chain combines TRBV21-1 with TRBJ2-2; whether TRBD2, the table's D call, matches the DNA was not checked. TRBV21-1 is a pseudogene. The specimen was PBMCs. The sequence came from a woman aged 25 to 39 in good health and CMV-seronegative. CDR3: CASSGRTSGGALGELFF. The CDR3 bases are TGTGCCAGCAGCGGGCGAACTAGCGGGGGGGCCTTAGGGGAGCTGTTTTTT.